The clone carrying this TCR beta chain has at least ten counts. Its antigen is undetermined. CDR1 SGDLS and CDR2 YYNGEE come from the germline V gene. The CDR3 contains 17 residues. Trimming removed 4 bases from V and 2 bases from J, with 20 bases in between. The data were obtained in a study of human T cells and chemical hapten exposure. Study findings and constraints: Donors' alopecia may make their immune response differ from healthy people's.

Unique molecular identifiers were linked by the library to individual cDNA molecules. TCRdb redid the calling of the RACE reads with MiXCR, one entry per CDR3 protein. Among approximately 82,000 distinct CDR3 sequences, over 9.5% were seen once, and the ten largest hold about 2%. Described time point: patch test 1, 2 weeks after DPC sensitization. Documented treatment: therapeutic diphenylcyclopropenone sensitization with weekly scalp DPC. The TCR was taken from a man aged 35-49 years with alopecia areata. Some clones in this sample may be carry-over from other donors' samples. The chain combines TRBV9 with TRBJ2-3; a weak D match, TRBD2 (6 bases). Material: whole blood, obtained in connection with sensitization to the hapten diphenylcyclopropenone (DPC). CDR3 nucleotides: TGTGCCAGCAGCCTCTGGATAGGGGACTCTCACACAGATACGCAGTATTTT. Its translation: CASSLWIGDSHTDTQYF.